This section outlines one T cell receptor beta chain sequence together with its context. What antigen it recognizes has not been identified. No much larger clone is present one base from it, and per-base qualities are unavailable. TCRbeta CDR3 regions were amplified from genomic DNA using the immunoSEQ Assay, a bias-controlled multiplex PCR. Per the original workflow: The number of nucleated cells in each sample was estimated from the amplification of reference gene primers within the assay. To quantify the absolute abundance of each unique TCRbeta CDR3 rearrangement, sequence reads were collapsed and filtered. For each sample, productive Simpson clonality was calculated as the square root of Simpson's diversity index across productive rearrangements. Sourced from immuneACCESS, this table was stored by TCRdb with only in-frame sequences that have V and J called. A share of the clones is absent; for the studies checked, an unresolved V gene accounts for under half, and the remainder has no known explanation. V and J calls and clone size are those listed in that table; D and trimming were worked out from the DNA. The sample includes some 80,000 clones, with about 87% observed a single time. The top ten hold approximately 8.1% of the sample.

This specimen belongs to a study of blood T cell repertoires in COVID-19 (dated by TCRdb to the early 2020s). Looking at the study overall: Samples covering the acute and convalescent phases of COVID-19 were provided by collaborators in the United States, Italy and Spain. Samples came from the ongoing ImmuneRACE study (first 160 participants) plus 1,254 subjects from 6 global collaborators. The material from the prospective study consisted of cDNA or gDNA derived from T cells, B-cell-depleted T cells, or PBMCs. Sample metadata almost always included a de-identified subject ID, COVID-19 status, age in years and sex. The repertoires were made available in a free public database intended to serve as a resource for research on the immune response to SARS-CoV-2. The dataset comprised deeply sampled blood TCRbeta repertoires from subjects exposed to, actively infected with, or recovered from COVID-19. Where available, HLA class I and class II types were taken from metadata supplied by the sample provider and were not determined by assay-based typing. Study-wide conclusions, independent of this receptor: The amount of clinical and demographic metadata varied by source and participant and was provided uncurated.

Each collaborating institution followed its own protocols to collect whole blood in K2EDTA tubes. Collaborator samples were shipped for TCRbeta analysis as frozen whole blood, isolated PBMCs, or DNA extracted from either sample type. Sequenced material: peripheral blood. The receptor's source is a man aged 80 or over with active or convalescent COVID-19.

The CDR3 here reads CASSLTGGASGYTF. The nucleotide sequence reads as follows: TGTGCCAGCAGCTTGACAGGGGGCGCGTCTGGCTACACCTTC. The V and J genes are TRBV7-9 and TRBJ1-2, with 10 bases matching TRBD1. Here V drops 3 bases and J drops 7 bases, and the junction holds 5 bases not matched to any gene. From its cysteine to its phenylalanine, the CDR3 spans 14 amino acids. The only DNA kept is the CDR3, 42 bases in frame from the first base. The germline V gene encodes CDR1 SEHNR and CDR2 FQNEAQ (reference sequence).